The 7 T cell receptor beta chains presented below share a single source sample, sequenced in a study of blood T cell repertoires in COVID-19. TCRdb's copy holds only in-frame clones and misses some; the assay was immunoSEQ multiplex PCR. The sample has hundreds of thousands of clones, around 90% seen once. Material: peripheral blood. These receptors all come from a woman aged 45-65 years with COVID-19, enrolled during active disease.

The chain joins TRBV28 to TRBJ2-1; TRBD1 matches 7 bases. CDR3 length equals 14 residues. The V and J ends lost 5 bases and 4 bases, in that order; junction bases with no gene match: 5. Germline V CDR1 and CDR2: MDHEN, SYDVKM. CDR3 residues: CASSRQGVYNEQFF. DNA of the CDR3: TGTGCCAGCAGTCGGCAGGGGGTTTACAATGAGCAGTTCTTC.

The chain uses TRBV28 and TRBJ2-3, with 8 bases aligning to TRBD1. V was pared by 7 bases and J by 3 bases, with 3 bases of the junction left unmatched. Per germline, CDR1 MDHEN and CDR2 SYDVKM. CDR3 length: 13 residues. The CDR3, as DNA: TGTGCCAGCACGAGACAGGGGACAGATACGCAGTATTTT. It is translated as CASTRQGTDTQYF.

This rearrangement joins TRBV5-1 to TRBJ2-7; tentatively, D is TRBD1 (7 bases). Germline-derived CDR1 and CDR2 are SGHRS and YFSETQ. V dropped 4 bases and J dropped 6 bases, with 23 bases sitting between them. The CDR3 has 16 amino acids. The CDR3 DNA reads TGCGCCAGCAGCCCAGGGGAGGACAGGAGCCGGCCCGAGCAGTACTTC. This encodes CASSPGEDRSRPEQYF.

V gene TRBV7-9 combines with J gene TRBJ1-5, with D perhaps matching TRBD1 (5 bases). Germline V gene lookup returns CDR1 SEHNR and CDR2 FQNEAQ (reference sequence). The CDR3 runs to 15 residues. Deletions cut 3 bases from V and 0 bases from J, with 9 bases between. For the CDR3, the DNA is TGTGCCAGCAGCTTGGGGGGGTATAGCAATCAGCCCCAGCATTTT. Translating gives CASSLGGYSNQPQHF.

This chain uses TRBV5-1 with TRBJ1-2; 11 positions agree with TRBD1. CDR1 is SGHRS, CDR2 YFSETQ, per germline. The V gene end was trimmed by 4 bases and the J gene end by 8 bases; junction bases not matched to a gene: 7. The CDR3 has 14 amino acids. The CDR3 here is CASSHGQGARGYTF. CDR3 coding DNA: TGCGCCAGCAGCCATGGACAGGGGGCTAGGGGCTACACCTTC.

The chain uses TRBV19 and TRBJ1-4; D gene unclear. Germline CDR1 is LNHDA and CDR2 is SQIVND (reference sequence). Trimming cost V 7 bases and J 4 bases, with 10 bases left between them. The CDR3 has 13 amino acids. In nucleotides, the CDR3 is TGTGCCAGTAACGGTCCTCGTAATGAAAAACTGTTTTTT. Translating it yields CASNGPRNEKLFF.

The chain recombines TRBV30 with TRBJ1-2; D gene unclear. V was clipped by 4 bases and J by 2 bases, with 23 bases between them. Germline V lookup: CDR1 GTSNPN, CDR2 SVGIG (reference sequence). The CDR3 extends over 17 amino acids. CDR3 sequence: CAWNSPLVLGRNYGYTF. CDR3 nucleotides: TGTGCCTGGAATTCCCCCCTGGTTTTAGGGAGAAACTATGGCTACACCTTC.